A single sample is the source of the 11 T cell receptor beta chains below, sequenced in a study of T cell responses to AZD1222 COVID-19 vaccine. Method: immunoSEQ multiplex PCR; TCRdb's copy keeps in-frame clones and lacks some. The table has about 21,000 clones, 82% seen once. The sequencing here drew on peripheral blood, taken on day 0 of AZD1222 vaccination. The receptors originated from an adult in good health.

This chain joins TRBV7-9 and TRBJ1-3, with unresolved D. The V and J ends lost 1 base and 5 bases respectively, with 0 bases between them. Per the germline V gene, CDR1 is SEHNR and CDR2 is FQNEAQ (reference sequence). The CDR3 contains 11 residues. The CDR3 region is CASSLGNTIYF. As DNA, the CDR3 is TGTGCCAGCAGCTTAGGAAACACCATATATTTT.

The DNA for the CDR3 is TGTGCCAGCAGTTTAATCTGGGACAAGGAGACCCAGTACTTC. This sequence encodes CASSLIWDKETQYF. V usage is TRBV28 and J usage is TRBJ2-5, with D tentatively TRBD1 (6 bases). Germline CDR1 MDHEN, CDR2 SYDVKM. V shed 2 bases and J shed 5 bases, with 12 bases lying between them. The CDR3 covers 14 residues.

The rearrangement joins TRBV7-9 to TRBJ2-3; D remains unclear. CDR3 size: 12 residues. V was clipped by 5 bases and J by 4 bases, with 7 bases between them. CDR1 and CDR2 from the germline V gene are SEHNR and FQNEAQ (reference sequence). The chain's CDR3 is CASSPIPDTQYF. In DNA, the CDR3 is TGTGCCAGCAGCCCTATTCCAGATACGCAGTATTTT.

The sample holds a few counts of this clone. V gene TRBV1 combines with J gene TRBJ2-1; the table's D call, TRBD2, was not checked against the DNA. TRBV1 corresponds to a pseudogene. This CDR3 spans 15 amino acids. The CDR3 loop reads CTSSEREGYGNEQFF. The CDR3 DNA follows: TGCACCAGCAGCGAGCGGGAGGGCTATGGAAATGAGCAGTTCTTC.

The chain employs TRBV28 and TRBJ2-7; no reliable D call. The CDR3 loop spans 12 amino acids. Germline CDR1 is MDHEN and CDR2 is SYDVKM. Trimming took 2 bases from V and 2 from J, leaving 4 bases between them. CDR3: CASSLATYEQYF. CDR3 nucleotide sequence: TGTGCCAGCAGTTTAGCGACCTACGAGCAGTACTTC. Drawing the rest from reference TRBV28 and TRBJ2-7, the complete variable domain is DVKVTQSSRYLVKRTGEKVFLECVQDMDHENMFWYRQDPGLGLRLIYFSYDVKMKEKGDIPEGYSVSREKKERFSLILESASTNQTSMYLCASSLATYEQYFGPGTRLTVT.

The J gene is TRBJ2-1, the V gene TRBV4-3; D is undetermined. The CDR3 is made up of 14 amino acids. V was clipped by 3 bases and J by 2 bases, with 8 bases between them. CDR1 is LGHNA and CDR2 is YSLEER in the germline V gene. The DNA for the CDR3 is TGCGCCAGCAGCCAGGGGATTGCCTACAATGAGCAGTTCTTC. Protein: CASSQGIAYNEQFF.

The chain employs TRBV6-6 and TRBJ1-6; D gene uncertain. The CDR3 is 14 amino acids. Germline CDR1 is MNHNY and CDR2 is SVGAGI (reference sequence). Trimming took off 6 bases at V and 7 bases at J, with 13 bases between the two ends. CDR3: CASSSVGINSPLHF. The CDR3 region has the DNA TGTGCCAGCAGCTCGGTAGGGATCAATTCACCCCTCCACTTT.

CDR3 in amino acids: CASSIYGGRATDTQYF. Here the CDR3 DNA reads TGTGCCAGTAGTATTTATGGCGGGAGGGCCACAGATACGCAGTATTTT. The rearrangement joins TRBV19 to TRBJ2-3, with TRBD2 matching 9 bases. Germline loops: CDR1 LNHDA, CDR2 SQIVND (reference sequence). V was pared by 3 bases and J by 2 bases, with 6 bases of the junction left unmatched. The CDR3 covers 16 residues. Full variable domain (missing parts from reference TRBV19 and TRBJ2-3): DGGITQSPKYLFRKEGQNVTLSCEQNLNHDAMYWYRQDPGQGLRLIYYSQIVNDFQKGDIAEGYSVSREKKESFPLTVTSAQKNPTAFYLCASSIYGGRATDTQYFGPGTRLTVL.

This chain links TRBV24-1 with TRBJ2-1; 9 bases align to TRBD2. Germline CDR1 and CDR2: KGHDR and SFDVKD. The CDR3 spans 19 residues. Trimming cost V 5 bases and J 4 bases; bases outside gene matches: 17. In DNA, the CDR3 is TGTGCCACCAGTGCACGAACTAGCGGGCTTCGTATGGGTTACAATGAGCAGTTCTTC. The encoded protein is CATSARTSGLRMGYNEQFF.

The chain carries TRBV9 and TRBJ2-5, with TRBD1 as a possible D gene (6 bases). CDR1 SGDLS and CDR2 YYNGEE come from the germline V gene. With 0 bases removed from V and 1 base from J, the gap between germline ends came to 10 bases. The CDR3 is 15 residues long. The CDR3 spells CASSVDGTPQETQYF. CDR3 bases: TGTGCCAGCAGCGTAGATGGGACACCCCAAGAGACCCAGTACTTC.

The rearrangement links TRBV10-3 to TRBJ1-2; D remains ambiguous. V was cut by 2 bases and J by 2 bases, with 9 bases left in between. Germline assignment: CDR1 ENHRY and CDR2 SYGVKD. This CDR3 is built from 14 residues. The CDR3 is CAISEGGSNYGYTF. DNA for the CDR3: TGTGCCATCAGTGAGGGAGGCTCCAACTATGGCTACACCTTC.